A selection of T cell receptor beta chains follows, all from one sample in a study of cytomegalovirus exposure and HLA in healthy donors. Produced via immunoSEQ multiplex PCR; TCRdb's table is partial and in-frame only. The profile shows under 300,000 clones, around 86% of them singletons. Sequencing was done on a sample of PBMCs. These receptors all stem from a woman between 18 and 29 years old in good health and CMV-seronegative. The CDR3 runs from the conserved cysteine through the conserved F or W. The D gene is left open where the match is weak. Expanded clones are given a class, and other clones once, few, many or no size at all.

cdr3_nt: TGTGCCAGCAGCGTAGCTCGGACAGGGAAGGGGGAATACGAGCAGTACTTC
cdr3_aa: CASSVARTGKGEYEQYF
clone_size: NA
cdr3_length: 17
d_call: TRBD1
j_call: TRBJ2-7
v_call: TRBV9

cdr3_nt: TGTGCCAGCAGTTTAGGGACAAAGGGCGTGCAGTTCTTC
cdr3_aa: CASSLGTKGVQFF
clone_size: NA
cdr3_length: 13
d_call: NA
j_call: TRBJ2-1
v_call: TRBV28

cdr3_nt: TGTGCCAGCAGTCGGACAGGGAGCTCCTACGAGCAGTACTTC
cdr3_aa: CASSRTGSSYEQYF
clone_size: NA
cdr3_length: 14
d_call: TRBD1
j_call: TRBJ2-7
v_call: TRBV13

cdr3_nt: TGTGCCAGCACCCCCACGGGGGGCGATACTTTTGGCGAGCAGTACTTC
cdr3_aa: CASTPTGGDTFGEQYF
clone_size: NA
cdr3_length: 16
d_call: NA
j_call: TRBJ2-7
v_call: TRBV28

cdr3_nt: TGTGCCAGCAGCCCCCTCGGGCAGGGGATGCGGGGCTACACCTTC
cdr3_aa: CASSPLGQGMRGYTF
clone_size: NA
cdr3_length: 15
d_call: NA
j_call: TRBJ1-2
v_call: TRBV14

cdr3_nt: TGTGCCAGCAGTTCGCGACAGGGCCCGAGAACCGGGGAGCTGTTTTTT
cdr3_aa: CASSSRQGPRTGELFF
clone_size: NA
cdr3_length: 16
d_call: TRBD1
j_call: TRBJ2-2
v_call: TRBV6-5

cdr3_nt: TGTGCCAGCAGCTTTAATCCACAGACTGGCTACACCTTC
cdr3_aa: CASSFNPQTGYTF
clone_size: NA
cdr3_length: 13
d_call: NA
j_call: TRBJ1-2
v_call: TRBV5-4

cdr3_nt: TGCGCCAGCAGCTTGGATCCTAGCGTCGGGGAGCTGTTTTTT
cdr3_aa: CASSLDPSVGELFF
clone_size: NA
cdr3_length: 14
d_call: NA
j_call: TRBJ2-2
v_call: TRBV5-1

cdr3_nt: TGTGCCAGTAAACGACTAGCGGGAAATGAGCAGTTCTTC
cdr3_aa: CASKRLAGNEQFF
clone_size: NA
cdr3_length: 13
d_call: TRBD2
j_call: TRBJ2-1
v_call: TRBV19

cdr3_nt: TGCAGCGTTGGAAGCAGGAACAACTATGGCTACACCTTC
cdr3_aa: CSVGSRNNYGYTF
clone_size: once
cdr3_length: 13
d_call: NA
j_call: TRBJ1-2
v_call: TRBV29-1

cdr3_nt: TGTGCCAGCAGTTCCCAGGGACTAGCGCTGGATACGCAGTATTTT
cdr3_aa: CASSSQGLALDTQYF
clone_size: NA
cdr3_length: 15
d_call: TRBD2
j_call: TRBJ2-3
v_call: TRBV27

cdr3_nt: TGCGCCAGCAGCTTGGACTTAGATGAGCAGTTCTTC
cdr3_aa: CASSLDLDEQFF
clone_size: NA
cdr3_length: 12
d_call: NA
j_call: TRBJ2-1
v_call: TRBV5-1

cdr3_nt: TGTGCCAGCAGGGGGACAGGGCGCTACGAGCAGTACTTC
cdr3_aa: CASRGTGRYEQYF
clone_size: NA
cdr3_length: 13
d_call: TRBD1
j_call: TRBJ2-7
v_call: TRBV6-9

cdr3_nt: TGCAGCGCCCTTGGCAGGCGAGAGACCCAGTACTTC
cdr3_aa: CSALGRRETQYF
clone_size: NA
cdr3_length: 12
d_call: NA
j_call: TRBJ2-5
v_call: TRBV29-1

cdr3_nt: TGTGCCAGTAGTCCCCGGGGTTCCCCAGTGGAAAAACTGTTTTTT
cdr3_aa: CASSPRGSPVEKLFF
clone_size: few
cdr3_length: 15
d_call: NA
j_call: TRBJ1-4
v_call: TRBV19

cdr3_nt: TGTGCCAGCAGTTTATTCCGGGACAGCACATCCTATGGCTACACCTTC
cdr3_aa: CASSLFRDSTSYGYTF
clone_size: NA
cdr3_length: 16
d_call: TRBD1
j_call: TRBJ1-2
v_call: TRBV28

cdr3_nt: TGCAGCGTTGAACCTCCTAGCGGGACACGGCGGGGGGAGACCCAGTACTTC
cdr3_aa: CSVEPPSGTRRGETQYF
clone_size: NA
cdr3_length: 17
d_call: TRBD2
j_call: TRBJ2-5
v_call: TRBV29-1

cdr3_nt: TGTGCCTGGCACCTTGGAGGGGCTGGACGCCAGTACTTC
cdr3_aa: CAWHLGGAGRQYF
clone_size: NA
cdr3_length: 13
d_call: NA
j_call: TRBJ2-5
v_call: TRBV30

cdr3_nt: TGTGCCATCAAACTTTCCGGGACAGAGTACGAGCAGTACTTC
cdr3_aa: CAIKLSGTEYEQYF
clone_size: NA
cdr3_length: 14
d_call: TRBD1
j_call: TRBJ2-7
v_call: TRBV28

cdr3_nt: TGTGCCAGCAGTTTCCGGGACAGGGGCACAGATACGCAGTATTTT
cdr3_aa: CASSFRDRGTDTQYF
clone_size: NA
cdr3_length: 15
d_call: TRBD1
j_call: TRBJ2-3
v_call: TRBV6-5

cdr3_nt: TGTGCCAGTACAATGACAGGGGGAGGGAATCAGCCCCAGCATTTT
cdr3_aa: CASTMTGGGNQPQHF
clone_size: NA
cdr3_length: 15
d_call: TRBD1
j_call: TRBJ1-5
v_call: TRBV6-5

cdr3_nt: TGCGCCAGCAGTGATTTGAGGGAGAGTTCCTACAATGAGCAGTTCTTC
cdr3_aa: CASSDLRESSYNEQFF
clone_size: NA
cdr3_length: 16
d_call: NA
j_call: TRBJ2-1
v_call: TRBV10-1

cdr3_nt: TGCGCCAGCAGCCCCCCCCCTCTAGCGGGAGGCTCCAATGAGCAGTTCTTC
cdr3_aa: CASSPPPLAGGSNEQFF
clone_size: NA
cdr3_length: 17
d_call: TRBD2
j_call: TRBJ2-1
v_call: TRBV4-1

cdr3_nt: TGCGCCAGCAGCTGGGACAAGTATAATTCACCCCTCCACTTT
cdr3_aa: CASSWDKYNSPLHF
clone_size: NA
cdr3_length: 14
d_call: NA
j_call: TRBJ1-6
v_call: TRBV5-1

cdr3_nt: TGTGCCTGGAGTGTCCTTCGAACAGGGGTGTGGAATTCACCCCTCCACTTT
cdr3_aa: CAWSVLRTGVWNSPLHF
clone_size: NA
cdr3_length: 17
d_call: TRBD1
j_call: TRBJ1-6
v_call: TRBV30

cdr3_nt: TGCGCCAGCAGCTACTCAGGGGGGTATGGCTACACCTTC
cdr3_aa: CASSYSGGYGYTF
clone_size: NA
cdr3_length: 13
d_call: TRBD1
j_call: TRBJ1-2
v_call: TRBV5-1

cdr3_nt: TGTGCCAGCAGCCGTCTAGCGGCGGTCTCCTACAATGAGCAGTTCTTC
cdr3_aa: CASSRLAAVSYNEQFF
clone_size: NA
cdr3_length: 16
d_call: TRBD2
j_call: TRBJ2-1
v_call: TRBV27

cdr3_nt: TGTGCCATCAGGGACAGGAGATCTAACTATGGCTACACCTTC
cdr3_aa: CAIRDRRSNYGYTF
clone_size: NA
cdr3_length: 14
d_call: TRBD1
j_call: TRBJ1-2
v_call: TRBV10-3

cdr3_nt: TGTGCCAGCAGCTTAGGCACAGGCCTATCCTACGAGCAGTACTTC
cdr3_aa: CASSLGTGLSYEQYF
clone_size: few
cdr3_length: 15
d_call: NA
j_call: TRBJ2-7
v_call: TRBV7-8

cdr3_nt: TGTGCCAGCAGCTCGGGACAGCTCTATGGCTACACCTTC
cdr3_aa: CASSSGQLYGYTF
clone_size: once
cdr3_length: 13
d_call: TRBD1
j_call: TRBJ1-2
v_call: TRBV7-6

cdr3_nt: TGTGCCAGTAGTCCGAGACAGGGGTCCACAGATACGCAGTATTTT
cdr3_aa: CASSPRQGSTDTQYF
clone_size: NA
cdr3_length: 15
d_call: TRBD1
j_call: TRBJ2-3
v_call: TRBV19

cdr3_nt: TGTGCCAGCAGCTTAAGGCGACAGGCTGGGGAGCAGTACTTC
cdr3_aa: CASSLRRQAGEQYF
clone_size: NA
cdr3_length: 14
d_call: NA
j_call: TRBJ2-7
v_call: TRBV7-6

cdr3_nt: TGTGCCAGCTCACCACCGGGCAGAAAACTGTTTTTT
cdr3_aa: CASSPPGRKLFF
clone_size: once
cdr3_length: 12
d_call: NA
j_call: TRBJ1-4
v_call: TRBV18

cdr3_nt: TGCGCCAGCAGTGGAGGTACCCCCTCTGGAAACACCATATATTTT
cdr3_aa: CASSGGTPSGNTIYF
clone_size: NA
cdr3_length: 15
d_call: NA
j_call: TRBJ1-3
v_call: TRBV10-1

cdr3_nt: TGCGCCAGTTGGGGACTAGCGGGAGTAGGGGAGACCCAGTACTTC
cdr3_aa: CASWGLAGVGETQYF
clone_size: NA
cdr3_length: 15
d_call: TRBD2
j_call: TRBJ2-5
v_call: TRBV5-1

cdr3_nt: TGTGCCAGCAGCGGGGGACAGGGTATCTACGAGCAGTACTTC
cdr3_aa: CASSGGQGIYEQYF
clone_size: few
cdr3_length: 14
d_call: TRBD1
j_call: TRBJ2-7
v_call: TRBV5-4

cdr3_nt: TGTGCCAGCAGCAAACTAGCGGGAGCGCAAAACATTCAGTACTTC
cdr3_aa: CASSKLAGAQNIQYF
clone_size: NA
cdr3_length: 15
d_call: TRBD2
j_call: TRBJ2-4
v_call: TRBV5-4

cdr3_nt: TGTGCCAGCAGCTCCCGTGATCAGCCCCAGCATTTT
cdr3_aa: CASSSRDQPQHF
clone_size: NA
cdr3_length: 12
d_call: NA
j_call: TRBJ1-5
v_call: TRBV9

cdr3_nt: TGCAGCGTTGAGGGGAGTCTTAGCGGGGAGCGCTACAATGAGCAGTTCTTC
cdr3_aa: CSVEGSLSGERYNEQFF
clone_size: NA
cdr3_length: 17
d_call: TRBD2
j_call: TRBJ2-1
v_call: TRBV29-1

cdr3_nt: TGTGCCAGCACCATAAGTGGGGGGGGCACTGAAGCTTTCTTT
cdr3_aa: CASTISGGGTEAFF
clone_size: many
cdr3_length: 14
d_call: NA
j_call: TRBJ1-1
v_call: TRBV6-6

cdr3_nt: TGTGCCAGCAGCCAAGATCGGTCGGGAAGACTCCGCTACGAGCAGTACTTC
cdr3_aa: CASSQDRSGRLRYEQYF
clone_size: NA
cdr3_length: 17
d_call: NA
j_call: TRBJ2-7
v_call: TRBV4-2

cdr3_nt: TGTGCCAGCAGCTCAGGACAGGGGTCTAATGAAAAACTGTTTTTT
cdr3_aa: CASSSGQGSNEKLFF
clone_size: NA
cdr3_length: 15
d_call: TRBD1
j_call: TRBJ1-4
v_call: TRBV11-3

cdr3_nt: TGTGCCAGCAGTCCAGACACCGGGGAGCTGTTTTTT
cdr3_aa: CASSPDTGELFF
clone_size: NA
cdr3_length: 12
d_call: NA
j_call: TRBJ2-2
v_call: TRBV27